The 13 T cell receptor beta chains below all came from one sample that was sequenced in a study of blood T cell repertoires in COVID-19 (dated by TCRdb to 2020 to 2022). Library prep was done by the immunoSEQ multiplex PCR assay. This immuneACCESS table, as held by TCRdb, lists in-frame sequences with V and J called but not all clones. Of the missing ones, under half trace to an unresolved V gene in checked studies; the others have no known cause. The sample yields some 270,000 clones; 65% to 85% were counted once. The leading ten clones occupy around 3.6% of the sample. The specimen was PBMCs or T cells enriched from blood (not recorded which). All receptors derive from a man aged 45-65 years who had recovered from COVID-19.

The chain joins TRBV19 to TRBJ2-7; possibly TRBD2 for D (6 bases). There are 13 residues in the CDR3. Germline CDR1 reads LNHDA; CDR2 reads SQIVND (reference sequence). Deletions cut 5 bases from V and 3 bases from J, with 11 bases between. DNA for the CDR3: TGTGCCAGTAGTTGGTCGCGGGACTACGAGCAGTACTTC. This encodes CASSWSRDYEQYF.

The chain has TRBV5-1 and TRBJ2-2; D gene ambiguous. Per the germline V gene, CDR1 is SGHRS and CDR2 is YFSETQ. The CDR3 covers 15 residues. V shed 0 bases and J shed 4 bases, with 10 bases lying between them. CDR3 in DNA: TGCGCCAGCAGCTTGGATCTCTCTAGCACCGGGGAGCTGTTTTTT. This encodes CASSLDLSSTGELFF.

V and J are TRBV19 and TRBJ2-3; TRBD2 aligns across 10 bases. After removal of 7 bases from V and 5 bases from J, the junction contained 6 bases not matched to a gene. The CDR3 runs to 14 residues. The germline CDR1 and CDR2 sequences are LNHDA and SQIVND (reference sequence). CDR3 region: CASTAAGGRDTQYF. The CDR3 coding sequence is TGTGCCAGTACCGCAGCGGGAGGGCGAGATACGCAGTATTTT. The full variable domain, completed using reference TRBV19 and TRBJ2-3, is DGGITQSPKYLFRKEGQNVTLSCEQNLNHDAMYWYRQDPGQGLRLIYYSQIVNDFQKGDIAEGYSVSREKKESFPLTVTSAQKNPTAFYLCASTAAGGRDTQYFGPGTRLTVL.

The chain is built from TRBV23-1 and TRBJ1-1, with unresolved D. TRBV23-1 is an ORF, and what it does is uncertain. V lost 4 bases, J lost 0 bases, and 9 bases lay in between. The CDR3 extends over 14 amino acids. The CDR3 region has the DNA TGCGCCAGCAGTCCGTGGCTCATGAACACTGAAGCTTTCTTT. This codes for CASSPWLMNTEAFF.

The gene calls are TRBV11-3 and TRBJ2-1, with 12 nucleotides matching TRBD2. The germline V gene encodes CDR1 SGHNT and CDR2 YENEEA. V shed 5 bases, J shed 3 bases, and the junction held 2 bases outside the gene matches. This CDR3 spans 15 amino acids. CDR3 nucleotide sequence: TGTGCCAGCAGCCTACTAGCGGGAGGCTACAATGAGCAGTTCTTC. It translates to CASSLLAGGYNEQFF.

J is TRBJ1-1 and V is TRBV25-1; 8 positions match TRBD1. Losses at the gene ends were 11 bases for V and 0 bases for J; bases not matched to a gene: 5. CDR1 is MGHDK and CDR2 is SYGVNS in the germline V gene. The CDR3 is made up of 13 amino acids. The CDR3 loop is CASVDRVNTEAFF. CDR3 nucleotides: TGTGCCTCCGTGGACAGGGTGAACACTGAAGCTTTCTTT.

The chain carries TRBV5-1 and TRBJ2-2; tentatively, D is TRBD1 (6 bases). This CDR3 has 14 residues. CDR1 is SGHRS and CDR2 is YFSETQ in the germline V gene. V lost 3 bases, J lost 1 base, and 7 bases lay in between. This CDR3 is CASSSQGNTGELFF. The CDR3 DNA follows: TGCGCCAGCAGCTCACAGGGGAACACCGGGGAGCTGTTTTTT.

A few counts support this clone. The chain has TRBV19 and TRBJ1-3, with D maybe TRBD1 (5 bases). Germline V lookup: CDR1 LNHDA, CDR2 SQIVND (reference sequence). The CDR3 is 14 residues long. The germline V and J ends were trimmed by 5 bases and 0 bases, with 8 bases remaining between them. The CDR3 coding sequence is TGTGCCAGTAGTGTCAGGGCCTCTGGAAACACCATATATTTT. It translates to CASSVRASGNTIYF.

V is TRBV2 and J is TRBJ1-4, with a tentative D call TRBD1 (6 bases). V lost 3 bases to trimming and J lost 7 bases, with 15 bases between them. CDR1 and CDR2 from the germline V gene are SNHLY and FYNNEI. The CDR3 length is 15 residues. CDR3 sequence reads: CASSDRGQQVEKLFF. The DNA for the CDR3 is TGTGCCAGCAGTGATCGTGGACAGCAGGTTGAAAAACTGTTTTTT. Filled out from reference TRBV2 and TRBJ1-4, the complete variable domain reads EPEVTQTPSHQVTQMGQEVILRCVPISNHLYFYWYRQILGQKVEFLVSFYNNEISEKSEIFDDQFSVERPDGSNFTLKIRSTKLEDSAMYFCASSDRGQQVEKLFFGSGTQLSVL.

The chain links TRBV12-5 to TRBJ1-6, with 12 bases lining up with TRBD1. Unmatched junction bases numbered 8, after V lost 5 bases and J lost 9 bases. There are 16 residues in the CDR3. The germline V gene has CDR1 LGHNT and CDR2 FRNRAP. CDR3 in DNA: TGTGCTAGTGGTGGACCGGGACAGGGGGCACTTTCACCCCTCCACTTT. Its translation is CASGGPGQGALSPLHF.

The rearrangement links TRBV19 to TRBJ1-1; maybe TRBD1 (5 bases). Germline values: CDR1 LNHDA, CDR2 SQIVND (reference sequence). The length of the CDR3 is 15 residues. The germline V and J ends were trimmed by 7 bases and 1 base, with 16 bases remaining between them. The CDR3 region has the DNA TGTGCCAGTACCCTAGGGGCAGGGCCGAACACTGAAGCTTTCTTT. Amino acid sequence: CASTLGAGPNTEAFF.

The chain uses TRBV7-9 and TRBJ2-6; a weak D match, TRBD1 (5 bases). This CDR3 has 13 residues. V gave up 6 bases and J gave up 10 bases, with 13 bases separating them. The V gene's germline CDR1 is SEHNR and CDR2 FQNEAQ (reference sequence). The CDR3 region is CASRSGIHNVLTF. CDR3 bases: TGTGCCAGCAGGTCAGGGATTCATAACGTCCTGACTTTC.

The chain uses TRBV7-8 and TRBJ2-2; 7 nucleotides align to TRBD2. The V gene end was trimmed by 2 bases and the J gene end by 7 bases; junction bases not matched to a gene: 7. The germline CDR1 and CDR2 sequences are SGHVS and FQNEAQ. This CDR3 has 15 residues. The CDR3 reads CASSLTSWEGGELFF. Written as DNA, the CDR3 is TGTGCCAGCAGCTTAACTAGTTGGGAGGGCGGGGAGCTGTTTTTT.